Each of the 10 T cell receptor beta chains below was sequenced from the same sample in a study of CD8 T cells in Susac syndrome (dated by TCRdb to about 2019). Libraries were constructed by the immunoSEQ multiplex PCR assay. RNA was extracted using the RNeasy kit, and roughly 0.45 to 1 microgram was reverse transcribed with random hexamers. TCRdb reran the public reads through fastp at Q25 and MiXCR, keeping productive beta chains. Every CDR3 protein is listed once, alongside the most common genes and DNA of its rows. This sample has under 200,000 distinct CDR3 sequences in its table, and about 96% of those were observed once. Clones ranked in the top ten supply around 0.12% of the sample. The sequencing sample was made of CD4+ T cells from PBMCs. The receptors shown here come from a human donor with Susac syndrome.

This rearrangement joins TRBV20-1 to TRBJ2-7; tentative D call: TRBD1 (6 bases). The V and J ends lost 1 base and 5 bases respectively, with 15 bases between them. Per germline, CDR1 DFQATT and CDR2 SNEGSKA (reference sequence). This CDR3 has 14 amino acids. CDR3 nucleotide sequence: TGCAGTGCTAGAGTCCTACAGGGTCTCGACGAGCAGTACGTC. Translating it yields CSARVLQGLDEQYV.

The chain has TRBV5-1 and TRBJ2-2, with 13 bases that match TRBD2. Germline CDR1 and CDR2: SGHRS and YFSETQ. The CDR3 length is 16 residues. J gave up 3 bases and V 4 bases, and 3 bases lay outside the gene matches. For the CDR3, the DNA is TGCGCCAGCAGCATTGGACTAGCGGGAGACACCGGGGAGCTGTTTTTT. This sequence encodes CASSIGLAGDTGELFF.

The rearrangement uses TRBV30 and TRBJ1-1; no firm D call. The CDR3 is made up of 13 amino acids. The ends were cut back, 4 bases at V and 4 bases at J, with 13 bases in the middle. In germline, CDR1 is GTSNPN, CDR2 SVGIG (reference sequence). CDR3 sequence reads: CAWIGNRGTEAFF. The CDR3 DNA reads TGTGCCTGGATCGGGAACAGAGGCACTGAAGCTTTCTTT.

As DNA, the CDR3 is TGTGCCAGCAGCAGCAGCGGGAGTAGCTCCTACAATGAGCAGTTCTTC. Protein sequence: CASSSSGSSSYNEQFF. The J gene is TRBJ2-1, the V gene TRBV4-2; TRBD2 matches 8 bases. J was trimmed by 0 bases and V by 5 bases; bases with no gene match: 6. Germline CDR1 reads LGHNA; CDR2 reads YNFKEQ. This CDR3 has 16 amino acids.

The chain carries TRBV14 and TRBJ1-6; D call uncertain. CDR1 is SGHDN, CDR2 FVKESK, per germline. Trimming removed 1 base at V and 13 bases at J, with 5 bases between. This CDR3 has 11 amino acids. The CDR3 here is CASSQGSPLHF. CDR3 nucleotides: TGTGCCAGCAGCCAAGGTTCCCCCCTCCACTTT.

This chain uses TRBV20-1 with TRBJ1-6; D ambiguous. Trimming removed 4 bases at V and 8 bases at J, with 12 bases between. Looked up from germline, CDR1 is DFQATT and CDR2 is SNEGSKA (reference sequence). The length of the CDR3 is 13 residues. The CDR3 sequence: CSATRKRDSPLHF. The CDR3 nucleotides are TGCAGTGCTACGCGGAAAAGGGATTCACCCCTCCACTTT.

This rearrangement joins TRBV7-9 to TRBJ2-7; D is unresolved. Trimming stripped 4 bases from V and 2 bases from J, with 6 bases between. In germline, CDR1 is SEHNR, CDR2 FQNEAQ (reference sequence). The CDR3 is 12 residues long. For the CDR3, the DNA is TGTGCCAGCAGCTCCGCCCCCTACGAGCAGTACTTC. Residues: CASSSAPYEQYF.

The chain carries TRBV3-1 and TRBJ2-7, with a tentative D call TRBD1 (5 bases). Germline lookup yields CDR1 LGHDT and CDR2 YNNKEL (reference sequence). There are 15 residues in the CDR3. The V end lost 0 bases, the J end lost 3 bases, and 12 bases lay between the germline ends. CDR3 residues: CASSQDMGRNYEQYF. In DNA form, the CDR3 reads TGTGCCAGCAGCCAAGATATGGGGCGCAACTACGAGCAGTACTTC.

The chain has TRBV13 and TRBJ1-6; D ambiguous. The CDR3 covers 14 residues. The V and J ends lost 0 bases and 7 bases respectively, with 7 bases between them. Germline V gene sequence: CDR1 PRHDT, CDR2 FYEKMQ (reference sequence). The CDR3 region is CASSLGGRNSPLHF. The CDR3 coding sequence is TGTGCCAGCAGCTTAGGAGGGAGAAATTCACCCCTCCACTTT.

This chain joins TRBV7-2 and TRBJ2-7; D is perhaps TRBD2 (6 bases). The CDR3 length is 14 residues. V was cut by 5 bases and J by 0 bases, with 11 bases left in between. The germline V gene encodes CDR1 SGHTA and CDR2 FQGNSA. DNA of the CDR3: TGTGCCAGCAGCCCCATAGCGGCCTCCTACGAGCAGTACTTC. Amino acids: CASSPIAASYEQYF.